This T cell receptor beta chain was identified in a study of shared clonotypes between healthy human individuals (dated by TCRdb to the early 2020s). About the study as a whole: A few men and a couple of women, aged 18 to 49 years, made up the cohort. Between about 0.8 and 9.5 billion PBMCs per donor were obtained by leukapheresis. To estimate repertoire size and how much clonotypes are shared between individuals, the study performed deep sequencing of blood TCR repertoires from roughly five healthy adults. For each donor, three plates each were used for CD4 naive and CD4 memory, two plates were used for CD8 naive, and one plate was used for CD8 memory. Different laboratories and diverse techniques were used to prepare libraries and sequence TCR repertoires, to increase sequencing depth and limit assay-specific biases. Findings and caveats that apply to the study as a whole: Because the study included a small number of donors, the genetic and exposure-history diversity represented was limited. Even with the large sequencing depth, rarefaction of the sorted-subset datasets indicated that sequencing was incomplete. Naive subsets generally had larger estimated clonotype richness than memory subsets did. Compared with non-shared clonotypes, the clonotypes found in all four sorted-subset donors had higher generation probabilities. Based on pairwise subsampling, the degree of clonotype sharing among donors was expected to be affected by sequencing depth. Only blood was sampled, and tissue TCR repertoires likely differ from those in blood. Sharing across four donors was observed for approximately 5% of naive CD4, about 4% of naive CD8, roughly 2.4% of memory CD4, and around 0.4% of memory CD8 clonotypes.

Using the deep immunoSEQ assay, multiplex PCR amplified TCR CDR3 regions from genomic DNA. Extracted genomic DNA from each cell subset was distributed evenly across all wells of several immunoSEQ 96-well plates, and each plate was treated as a replicate. For sorted subsets, around 200 ng genomic DNA, equal to 25,000 to 35,000 T cell genomes, was loaded into each replicate PCR. The purified libraries were quantified using a Qubit 3.0 fluorometer, sized with a Bioanalyzer 2100, and then quantified again using the KAPA Library Quantification kit. Each immunoSEQ 96-well plate was sequenced on its own single-read 150-cycle Illumina NextSeq 550 flow cell. In the source study's methods: Because the immunoSEQ output held only junctional sequences and lacked quality scores, the filtering could not match the filtering applied to full-length reads. To assign V/J genes and CDR3, sequences were annotated against IMGT germline references using PyIR, a Python wrapper for IgBLAST v1.9. Reads with weak V/J assignments (E-value above 1e-6), missing CDR3, stop codons, out-of-frame junctions, or ambiguous translated residues were removed. V3J clonotypes were defined as sequences sharing an identical inferred V gene, J gene, and CDR3 amino acid sequence. To compute the percentage overlap between repertoires, the number of shared unique clonotypes was divided by the size of the smaller repertoire. Richness of each repertoire was evaluated using RTK rarefaction, the Chao1 estimator, and Recon v2.1 estimates of unobserved clonotypes. OLGA was used to compute generation probabilities for all TCRbeta clonotypes that the gDNA method yielded from a handful of donors. Entries here come from immuneACCESS through TCRdb and include only in-frame sequences with V and J called. Some clones fail to appear in such tables; in the studies checked, an unresolved V gene covers under half of the shortfall, and the cause of the remainder is unknown. The V and J calls and clone size were taken over from that table, and D and trimming were inferred from the DNA. This sample comprises some 2.1 million clones, 95% of them detected only once. The ten largest clonotypes hold 0.13% of the sample.

Healthy HIV-negative adults with no recently reported acute infections or vaccinations were included as donors. Every donor was a Caucasian adult living in Nashville, Tennessee, USA. CD4+ T cells were enriched through magnetic negative selection, after which naive cells were positively selected on CD45RA and the remaining negative fraction served as the memory subset. After blood collection by leukapheresis, PBMCs were isolated using Ficoll-Histopaque density gradient centrifugation and then cryopreserved in the vapor phase of liquid nitrogen. Analytical flow cytometry was used to check the purity and quantity of each magnetically sorted T cell population. Genomic DNA was isolated from each sorted fraction and quantified by UV absorbance on a Nanodrop 2000c. The CDR1 and CDR2 encoded by the germline V gene are SGHRS and YFSETQ. Including the terminal cysteine and phenylalanine, the CDR3 comprises 19 residues. Just the 57-base CDR3 DNA is kept, in frame starting at base 1. V loses 4 bases of germline sequence and J loses 0 bases, and the interval between the two ends is 20 bases.

Concerning this clone itself: Its specific antigen is unknown. No base qualities exist here, and no much larger clone lies one base off it.

The sequenced sample was naive CD4+ T cells sorted from blood. The cell subset or site label corresponds to: CD45RA+ positively selected. This chain is built from TRBV5-1 and TRBJ1-6; no D gene call is confident. The receptor comes from a man younger than 30 in good health. The bases are TGCGCCAGCAGCCGCATGGCCACAGTCACCAGCTCCTATAATTCACCCCTCCACTTT. This yields the protein CASSRMATVTSSYNSPLHF.